The following is a TCR beta chain sequence with its context. The specificity of this receptor is unknown. It has no much larger one-base neighbor in the sample; base qualities were not kept. The time point label on this specimen signifies: baseline before first vaccination. Samples from vaccinated people were obtained from the UK trials COV001 and COV002, which included a single-blind randomized controlled phase 2/3 trial of AZD1222 (ChAdOx1 nCoV-19) in healthy adults. For TCRbeta chain sequencing, PBMC samples were collected from trial participants at day 0 and at day 28 after the second dose. The CDR3 regions of human TCRbeta chains were analyzed by immunosequencing. In the original analysis: TCRs in the repertoires were compared against a reference library of SARS-CoV-2-specific TCRs that had been generated with the MIRA antigen-specificity platform. Breadth meant the fraction of unique TCRs that were SARS-CoV-2-associated, whereas depth meant the fraction of total T cells that were SARS-CoV-2-associated. Using the MIRA data, each spike-specific TCR was assigned both to the spike region to which the TCR was reactive and to a CD4 or CD8 class. Log10-transformed breadth and depth values were compared by one-way ANOVA with Sidak's multiple comparisons tests. TCRdb took over this immuneACCESS table, retaining in-frame rearrangements with V and J assigned. Such tables are incomplete; in checked studies, under half of the missing clones stem from an unresolved V gene, and the remainder is unexplained. V, J and clone size were drawn from that table, and D and trimming were deduced from the DNA. This sample has fewer than 150,000 clones in its table, and 92% of those were observed once. The top ten clonotypes cover 14% to 15% of the sample.

The sample comes from a study of T cell responses to AZD1222 COVID-19 vaccine (dated by TCRdb to the early 2020s). About the study as a whole: Because spike-specific TCR depth and breadth did not differ between the two schedules, AZD1222 recipients who got a second dose at roughly 4 weeks were pooled with those who got a second dose at roughly 12 weeks. Trial participants were enrolled by age into 18-55, 56-69 and 70-plus year subgroups, with approximately 150, 28 and 58 TCR-sequenced participants respectively. TCR sequencing covered approximately 230 trial participants: 200 to 210 given two doses of AZD1222 and 26 given two doses of MenACWY control vaccine.

Sequences MNHEY (CDR1) and SMNVEV (CDR2) are obtained from the germline V gene (reference sequence). Here V drops 6 bases and J drops 4 bases, and the junction holds 5 bases not matched to any gene. From the cysteine through the phenylalanine, the CDR3 covers 14 amino acids. Just the 42-base CDR3 DNA is kept, in frame starting at base 1. Results the study describes overall, beyond this receptor: The vaccine-associated CD4 TCRs covered the entire spike protein, and the dominant responses fell in regions 160-218 and 743-854. Because no day 14 peak-response samples were available, repertoires were characterized only after the peak T cell response. Most participants were white British and females outnumbered males, and the authors suggested that clonal diversity may have been underestimated. A significant rise in spike-specific TCR breadth and depth was observed after two AZD1222 doses relative to day 0 and relative to MenACWY recipients. Only a handful of AZD1222 recipients were SARS-CoV-2 seropositive at baseline, limiting conclusions about previously exposed vaccinees. In the small 56-69-year group, the increase in depth fell short of significance, most likely because of low power. Reportedly, almost half of the unique spike-specific TCRs recognized epitopes lying outside the regions that are mutated in the B.1.351 and B.1.1.7 variants.

The rearrangement combines TRBV27 with TRBJ1-4; TRBD1 fits 7 bases in the junction. Sequenced material: peripheral blood, taken on day 0 of AZD1222 vaccination. The source of this sequence is an adult in good health. The DNA sequence is given as TGTGCCAGCAGCCGGGGACAGATTAATGAAAAACTGTTTTTT. It is translated as CASSRGQINEKLFF.